This TCR beta chain emerged from a study of molecular identifiers for immune sequencing clone quantification. Whole-study context: With replicates, the RNA of about 21,000 or 97,000 naive CD8 cells was split five ways and four were sequenced.

This clonotype was counted many times. As yet, its antigen is unknown. Study outcomes and limitations: More than 98% of effector molecules, versus under 1% of naive-cell molecules, belonged to clones above 20 RNA copies. Molecules of identical TCR sharing a barcode could underestimate highly expanded clone sizes.

Per germline, CDR1 MNHEY and CDR2 SMNVEV (reference sequence). The CDR3 is made up of 15 amino acids. With 7 bases removed from V and 2 bases from J, the gap between germline ends came to 17 bases. One entry per CDR3 protein results from TCRdb running MiXCR on the PCR reads. The repertoire consists of around 470,000 distinct CDR3 sequences, with 20% to 25% occurring once and the leading ten covering 0.84%. Sequenced material: naive CD8+ T cells from blood, with Jurkat cell RNA spiked in. Subset denoted: FACS-sorted CD8+CD4-CCR7+CD45RA+ naive T cells. This sequence joins TRBV27 and TRBJ1-1; D unclear. The receptor was derived from a human donor in good health. Some libraries in this study had Jurkat cell RNA spiked in. The CDR3 spells CASIWTNLGNTEAFF. The DNA for the CDR3 is TGTGCCAGCATTTGGACCAACCTTGGTAACACTGAAGCTTTCTTT.